The 20 T cell receptor beta chains reported below all come from one sample, sequenced in a study of blood T cell repertoires in COVID-19. Profiled with immunoSEQ multiplex PCR; TCRdb holds only in-frame clones, not every one. Counted here are 120,000 to 150,000 clones, around four fifths occurring once; the ten biggest clones make up about 3%. Sequencing used peripheral blood. Source of these receptors: a middle-aged woman with active or convalescent COVID-19.

The V call is TRBV19, the J call TRBJ2-5; 7 bases line up with TRBD1. V was clipped by 6 bases and J by 7 bases; unmatched bases: 11. Looked up from germline, CDR1 is LNHDA and CDR2 is SQIVND (reference sequence). This CDR3 comprises 14 residues. CDR3 protein: CASSTDRRGGTQYF. CDR3 coding DNA: TGTGCCAGTAGCACGGACAGGAGAGGGGGGACCCAGTACTTC. The full variable domain, in which reference TRBV19 and TRBJ2-5 provide the parts outside the CDR3, is DGGITQSPKYLFRKEGQNVTLSCEQNLNHDAMYWYRQDPGQGLRLIYYSQIVNDFQKGDIAEGYSVSREKKESFPLTVTSAQKNPTAFYLCASSTDRRGGTQYFGPGTRLLVL.

The rearrangement links TRBV2 to TRBJ1-1; TRBD1 might be the D (6 bases). CDR3 size: 13 residues. Germline CDR1 and CDR2: SNHLY and FYNNEI. V dropped 3 bases and J dropped 11 bases, with 16 bases sitting between them. CDR3 DNA: TGTGCCAGCAGTGAGTATTCTGGGGGCGAGGCTTTCTTT. Protein: CASSEYSGGEAFF.

V is TRBV5-4 and J is TRBJ2-7, with 7 bases aligning to TRBD1. The CDR3 contains 14 residues. With V trimmed by 1 base and J by 6 bases, 7 bases remained unmatched. CDR1 SGHNT and CDR2 YYREEE come from the germline V gene (reference sequence). The CDR3 loop reads CASSLLAGGVEQYF. The CDR3 DNA reads as TGTGCCAGCAGCTTGTTGGCAGGGGGAGTCGAGCAGTACTTC.

This clone has only one observation. This rearrangement joins TRBV28 to TRBJ1-1, with no clear D. V was trimmed by 4 bases and J by 4 bases, leaving 10 bases between them. Per the germline V gene, CDR1 is MDHEN and CDR2 is SYDVKM. This CDR3 is 13 amino acids long. Here the CDR3 reads CASSSPEVTEAFF. As DNA, the CDR3 is TGTGCCAGCAGTTCGCCAGAAGTCACTGAAGCTTTCTTT.

The chain recombines TRBV10-1 with TRBJ2-6; 9 bases line up with TRBD1. The CDR3 is 21 amino acids. CDR1 is WNHNN, CDR2 SYGVQD, per germline (reference sequence). The trim removed 3 bases at V and 0 bases at J, leaving 15 bases unmatched. This chain's CDR3 is CASSDHPRGQGLRSGANVLTF. In DNA, the CDR3 is TGCGCCAGCAGTGACCACCCCAGGGGACAGGGCCTCCGCTCTGGGGCCAACGTCCTGACTTTC.

This chain uses TRBV10-3 with TRBJ1-1; TRBD1 matches at 7 bases. The germline CDR1 and CDR2 sequences are ENHRY and SYGVKD. The CDR3 contains 15 residues. J lost 6 bases, V lost 10 bases, and 17 bases had no gene match. The CDR3 DNA follows: TGTGCCACCCGACAGGGCTCGGAGATTTCATCTGAAGCTTTCTTT. This translates into CATRQGSEISSEAFF.

This clone occurred a few times. This sequence joins TRBV19 and TRBJ2-1; 8 bases fit TRBD1. The CDR3 is made up of 14 amino acids. Germline V CDR1 and CDR2: LNHDA, SQIVND (reference sequence). V trimming: 1 base; J trimming: 6 bases; junction bases outside the gene matches: 2. The CDR3, as DNA: TGTGCCAGTAGTATAGCCGGGACAGGCAATGAGCAGTTCTTC. Amino acids: CASSIAGTGNEQFF.

The chain is built from TRBV6-5 and TRBJ2-6; tentatively, D is TRBD1 (6 bases). The ends were cut back, 6 bases at V and 4 bases at J, with 13 bases in the middle. CDR1 and CDR2 (germline): MNHEY, SVGAGI. The CDR3 has 15 residues. CDR3 in DNA: TGTGCCAGCAGAAGCACAGGGACAGGGGCCAACGTCCTGACTTTC. Its protein is CASRSTGTGANVLTF.

This chain uses TRBV28 with TRBJ1-1; a possible D gene is TRBD1 (5 bases). The CDR3 has 15 amino acids. V shed 6 bases and J shed 4 bases, with 18 bases lying between them. Germline lookup yields CDR1 MDHEN and CDR2 SYDVKM. The CDR3 region is CASSPGRHLSTEAFF. DNA for the CDR3: TGTGCCAGCAGCCCAGGGAGGCACCTAAGCACTGAAGCTTTCTTT.

This chain links TRBV15 with TRBJ2-1; TRBD2 might be the D (5 bases). V gave up 0 bases and J gave up 9 bases, with 12 bases separating them. This CDR3 region has 14 residues. CDR1 is LNHNV, CDR2 YYDKDF, per germline (reference sequence). The CDR3 DNA follows: TGTGCCACCAGCAGAGATAGGAGCCGGGGTGAGCAGTTCTTC. Its translation is CATSRDRSRGEQFF.

The gene calls are TRBV2 and TRBJ1-2, with D possibly TRBD1 on 5 matching bases. This CDR3 region has 14 residues. The V gene lost 0 bases and the J gene lost 8 bases, with 13 bases spanning the gap. Germline-derived CDR1 and CDR2 are SNHLY and FYNNEI. Here the CDR3 reads CASSEALGTGGYTF. The DNA for the CDR3 is TGTGCCAGCAGTGAAGCGCTAGGGACTGGAGGCTACACCTTC.

V and J are TRBV7-9 and TRBJ1-2; D uncertain. The CDR3 runs 14 residues. V lost 1 base and J 0 bases, leaving 6 bases between the germline ends. Germline CDR1 reads SEHNR; CDR2 reads FQNEAQ (reference sequence). The chain's CDR3 is CASSLVQTNYGYTF. The CDR3 bases are TGTGCCAGCAGCTTAGTACAGACTAACTATGGCTACACCTTC.

This clone has a single count. V gene TRBV19 combines with J gene TRBJ1-2; 8 bases are a match to TRBD1. The CDR3 is 15 amino acids. J was trimmed by 9 bases and V by 0 bases; bases with no gene match: 9. CDR1 is LNHDA, CDR2 SQIVND, per germline (reference sequence). CDR3 residues: CASSIDLEDRVSYTF. CDR3 nucleotides: TGTGCCAGTAGTATAGATCTGGAGGACAGGGTAAGCTACACCTTC.

The chain carries TRBV25-1 and TRBJ2-3; 9 bases align to TRBD2. In germline, CDR1 is MGHDK, CDR2 SYGVNS. V gave up 6 bases and J gave up 3 bases; unmatched junction bases: 7. The CDR3 extends over 15 amino acids. CDR3 sequence: CASSPGLARTDTQYF. DNA of the CDR3: TGTGCCAGCAGCCCGGGACTAGCAAGGACAGATACGCAGTATTTT.

This rearrangement joins TRBV28 to TRBJ2-6; perhaps TRBD2 as D (6 bases). V was cut by 7 bases and J by 4 bases, with 17 bases left in between. Germline V gene data show CDR1 as MDHEN and CDR2 as SYDVKM. The CDR3 is made up of 16 amino acids. Written as DNA, the CDR3 is TGTGCCAGCACCCCTCGGGGGAGTCCGGGGGCCAACGTCCTGACTTTC. It encodes CASTPRGSPGANVLTF.

This chain uses TRBV6-5 with TRBJ1-3; no firm D call. V lost 2 bases and J lost 2, with 10 bases in between. CDR3 length equals 15 residues. Germline-derived CDR1 and CDR2 are MNHEY and SVGAGI. CDR3 nucleotide sequence: TGTGCCAGCAGTTACGGCGGTGTGACTGGAAACACCATATATTTT. Protein sequence: CASSYGGVTGNTIYF.

This clone came up once. This chain connects TRBV13 to TRBJ1-1, with a tentative D call TRBD1 (6 bases). Germline-derived CDR1 and CDR2 are PRHDT and FYEKMQ (reference sequence). V lost 5 bases, J lost 3 bases, and 7 bases lay in between. The CDR3 length is 12 residues. CDR3 DNA sequence: TGTGCCAGCAGCCCAGGGGACACTGAAGCTTTCTTT. It specifies CASSPGDTEAFF.

This chain connects TRBV4-1 to TRBJ1-1; 8 positions agree with TRBD1. Germline assignment: CDR1 MGHRA and CDR2 YSYEKL. CDR3 length: 14 amino acids. V lost 3 bases and J lost 5; bases outside the gene matches: 5. The CDR3 protein is CASSHRQGTTEAFF. The DNA for the CDR3 is TGCGCCAGCAGCCATCGACAGGGGACGACTGAAGCTTTCTTT.

The V gene is TRBV28, the J gene TRBJ1-2, with D unresolved. CDR1 is MDHEN and CDR2 is SYDVKM in the germline V gene. Trimming left V 5 bases short and J 8 bases short, with 15 bases between. There are 13 residues in the CDR3. CDR3 coding DNA: TGTGCCAGCAGTCACAGTCTTACCGCGGGCTACACCTTC. Amino acids: CASSHSLTAGYTF.

As to this clone: Since a much larger clone is just one base distant, this may be a read error. The identical CDR3 is also encoded by other nucleotide sequences in the sample. The V and J genes are TRBV6-6 and TRBJ1-2, with 9 bases lining up with TRBD1. This CDR3 is built from 13 residues. Germline values: CDR1 MNHNY, CDR2 SVGAGI (reference sequence). The chain's CDR3 is CASSETGGYGYTF. The CDR3 DNA sequence: TGTGCTAGCAGTGAGACAGGGGGCTATGGCTACACCTTC.